This T cell receptor (beta chain) was captured by sequencing in a study of cytomegalovirus exposure and HLA in healthy donors. The table came from immunoSEQ multiplex PCR; TCRdb's copy has only in-frame clones and leaves some out. The profile covers about 160,000 clones, with 86% appearing a single time and approximately 2% taken by the ten largest. Germline V lookup: CDR1 SGHRS, CDR2 YFSETQ. This CDR3 comprises 18 residues. Deletions cut 0 bases from V and 0 bases from J, with 18 bases between. A note on this clone: Its matching antigen is unknown.

Study-level results: According to a subsequent analysis, TCR clusters from the first cohort were inclined to appear together in the roughly 120 validation repertoires. Researchers reported that a few CMV-associated chains were confirmed in vitro as CMV antigen-specific. Many donors shared some public TCRs, even though most TCR sequences were rare.

The receptor's source is a woman between 18 and 30 years old in good health and CMV-seronegative. The chain uses TRBV5-1 and TRBJ1-2, with a weak D call TRBD1 (6 bases). Input material: PBMCs. The DNA of the CDR3 is TGCGCCAGCAGCTTGGCTCTATACATAGGGGGAACTAACTATGGCTACACCTTC. Its protein is CASSLALYIGGTNYGYTF. The full variable domain, its missing parts supplied by reference TRBV5-1 and TRBJ1-2, is KAGVTQTPRYLIKTRGQQVTLSCSPISGHRSVSWYQQTPGQGLQFLFEYFSETQRNKGNFPGRFSGRQFSNSRSEMNVSTLELGDSALYLCASSLALYIGGTNYGYTFGSGTRLTVV.